The 26 T cell receptor beta chains listed next were all sequenced from one sample in a study of lymphopenia after photon versus proton radiotherapy. Profiled with immunoSEQ multiplex PCR; TCRdb holds only in-frame clones, not every one. The table records about 58,000 clones, roughly 80% of them present only once. The input for sequencing was peripheral blood, taken from a patient treated with proton-based radiotherapy. Source of these receptors: a man aged 55 to 70 with pancreatic cancer.

The rearrangement uses TRBV15 and TRBJ2-7, with D tentatively TRBD2 (5 bases). Deletions cut 0 bases from V and 7 bases from J, with 7 bases between. This CDR3 region has 12 residues. The germline V gene encodes CDR1 LNHNV and CDR2 YYDKDF (reference sequence). This CDR3 is CATSRDTGEQYF. CDR3 nucleotides: TGTGCCACCAGCAGAGATACGGGGGAGCAGTACTTC. Using reference TRBV15 and TRBJ2-7 for the parts outside the CDR3, the full variable domain is DAMVIQNPRYQVTQFGKPVTLSCSQTLNHNVMYWYQQKSSQAPKLLFHYYDKDFNNEADTPDNFQSRRPNTSFCFLDIRSPGLGDTAMYLCATSRDTGEQYFGPGTRLTVT.

The rearrangement uses TRBV7-9 and TRBJ1-1; D ambiguous. CDR1 is SEHNR, CDR2 FQNEAQ, per germline (reference sequence). Trimming shortened V by 4 bases and J by 0 bases, and 12 bases separated the two germline ends. CDR3 length: 15 amino acids. As DNA, the CDR3 is TGTGCCAGCAGCTCTCCTGGGATTATGAACACTGAAGCTTTCTTT. This translates into CASSSPGIMNTEAFF.

The CDR3 DNA sequence: TGTGCCAGCAGCTCGAACAGGGGGCGCCTGGCCGAGCAGTACTTC. Its translation is CASSSNRGRLAEQYF. This chain connects TRBV7-9 to TRBJ2-7; 9 bases agree with TRBD1. J gave up 6 bases and V 4 bases, and 10 bases lay outside the gene matches. The CDR3 consists of 15 residues. The germline gives CDR1 SEHNR, CDR2 FQNEAQ (reference sequence).

V and J are TRBV2 and TRBJ2-7; 10 nucleotides agree with TRBD2. Germline lookup yields CDR1 SNHLY and CDR2 FYNNEI. This CDR3 has 12 amino acids. V dropped 7 bases and J dropped 6; count of bases not matched to a gene: 3. The CDR3 sequence: CASTRTSGEQYF. The CDR3 DNA reads as TGTGCCAGCACAAGGACTAGCGGCGAGCAGTACTTC.

The rearrangement uses TRBV29-1 and TRBJ2-5, with TRBD2 matching 8 bases. Germline CDR1 SQVTM, CDR2 ANQGSEA. The CDR3 runs 13 residues. J lost 5 bases, V lost 7 bases, and 9 bases had no gene match. As DNA, the CDR3 is TGCAGCGCTAGAGCGGGAGTCGGGGAGACCCAGTACTTC. Translated, it gives CSARAGVGETQYF.

The rearrangement links TRBV7-2 to TRBJ1-2; D call uncertain. The V gene lost 0 bases and the J gene lost 0 bases, with 8 bases spanning the gap. The length of the CDR3 is 15 residues. Germline CDR1 and CDR2: SGHTA and FQGNSA. The CDR3 is CASSLAPGANYGYTF. In nucleotides, the CDR3 is TGTGCCAGCAGCTTAGCTCCGGGAGCTAACTATGGCTACACCTTC.

The rearrangement joins TRBV7-2 to TRBJ2-5, with D possibly being TRBD2 (6 bases). V lost 4 bases, J lost 5 bases, and 14 bases lay in between. Germline values: CDR1 SGHTA, CDR2 FQGNSA. This CDR3 comprises 14 residues. The CDR3 nucleotides are TGTGCCAGCAGCTCCGGACTAAACGCTGAGACCCAGTACTTC. As protein: CASSSGLNAETQYF.

The CDR3 sequence is CASSLALGTSPLHF. The CDR3 region has the DNA TGCGCCAGCAGCTTGGCCTTGGGGACATCACCCCTCCACTTT. The V and J genes are TRBV5-1 and TRBJ1-6; D perhaps matches TRBD1 (6 bases). CDR3 length: 14 amino acids. Germline CDR1 is SGHRS and CDR2 is YFSETQ. Trimming shortened V by 0 bases and J by 10 bases, and 11 bases separated the two germline ends.

The chain employs TRBV7-9 and TRBJ2-3; TRBD2 matches at 8 bases. The V gene end was trimmed by 1 base and the J gene end by 0 bases; junction bases not matched to a gene: 3. Germline V lookup: CDR1 SEHNR, CDR2 FQNEAQ (reference sequence). This CDR3 has 16 amino acids. The CDR3 loop is CASSLGSGGSTDTQYF. CDR3 sequence (DNA): TGTGCCAGCAGCTTAGGAAGCGGGGGAAGCACAGATACGCAGTATTTT. The complete variable domain, with remaining parts taken from reference TRBV7-9 and TRBJ2-3, reads DTGVSQNPRHKITKRGQNVTFRCDPISEHNRLYWYRQTLGQGPEFLTYFQNEAQLEKSRLLSDRFSAERPKGSFSTLEIQRTEQGDSAMYLCASSLGSGGSTDTQYFGPGTRLTVL.

The table lists this clone with a count of one. This rearrangement joins TRBV29-1 to TRBJ2-2, with a possible D match to TRBD1 (6 bases). Per germline, CDR1 SQVTM and CDR2 ANQGSEA. The V and J ends lost 2 bases and 5 bases respectively, with 6 bases between them. CDR3 length equals 12 residues. This CDR3 reads CSVERGTGELFF. As DNA, the CDR3 is TGCAGCGTTGAAAGGGGGACCGGGGAGCTGTTTTTT.

This clone was detected once. J is TRBJ1-4 and V is TRBV28, with D possibly being TRBD1 (5 bases). The ends were cut back, 0 bases at V and 7 bases at J, with 6 bases in the middle. The CDR3 sequence is 13 residues long. Germline assignment: CDR1 MDHEN and CDR2 SYDVKM. The CDR3 loop is CASSLWTVEKLFF. The DNA of the CDR3 is TGTGCCAGCAGTTTATGGACAGTTGAAAAACTGTTTTTT.

The rearrangement links TRBV7-2 to TRBJ2-7; D call uncertain. Trimming left V 4 bases short and J 1 base short, with 11 bases between. The germline V gene has CDR1 SGHTA and CDR2 FQGNSA. CDR3 length: 14 residues. CDR3 in amino acids: CASSSTIGSYEQYF. The CDR3 region has the DNA TGTGCCAGCAGCTCCACGATAGGTTCCTACGAGCAGTACTTC.

This rearrangement joins TRBV4-1 to TRBJ1-5; D is uncertain. The V and J ends lost 0 bases and 3 bases respectively, with 12 bases between them. CDR1 MGHRA and CDR2 YSYEKL come from the germline V gene. The CDR3 sequence is 16 residues long. The CDR3 region is CASSQDAGRTNQPQHF. DNA for the CDR3: TGCGCCAGCAGCCAAGATGCAGGCCGAACCAATCAGCCCCAGCATTTT.

This sequence joins TRBV6-1 and TRBJ2-7, with a possible D match to TRBD2 (7 bases). In germline, CDR1 is MNHNS, CDR2 SASEGT. The V and J ends lost 3 bases and 5 bases respectively, with 14 bases between them. The CDR3 has 14 amino acids. CDR3 in DNA: TGTGCCAGCAGTGAGACAACAGGGAGGGACGAGCAGTACTTC. Its protein is CASSETTGRDEQYF.

This sequence joins TRBV7-2 and TRBJ1-2, with D possibly TRBD1 on 5 matching bases. In germline, CDR1 is SGHTA, CDR2 FQGNSA. Trimming pared 5 bases from V and 4 bases from J, leaving 11 bases between. This CDR3 region has 13 residues. In DNA, the CDR3 is TGTGCCAGCAGCCCCCCCGGGGCCTATGGCTACACCTTC. This sequence encodes CASSPPGAYGYTF.

The chain carries TRBV5-8 and TRBJ2-5; 10 positions agree with TRBD2. In germline, CDR1 is SGHTS, CDR2 YDEGEE. The CDR3 contains 16 residues. Unmatched junction bases numbered 12, after V lost 5 bases and J lost 5 bases. The CDR3 here is CASRRSGRVSRETQYF. CDR3 sequence (DNA): TGTGCCAGCAGACGAAGCGGGAGGGTGAGCCGGGAGACCCAGTACTTC.

V is TRBV5-4 and J is TRBJ2-5, with 7 bases matching TRBD2. The CDR3 loop spans 14 amino acids. V gave up 1 base and J gave up 5 bases; unmatched junction bases: 5. Germline V gives CDR1 SGHNT, CDR2 YYREEE (reference sequence). CDR3 region: CASSLTGRQETQYF. DNA of the CDR3: TGTGCCAGCAGCTTGACCGGGAGGCAGGAGACCCAGTACTTC.

This clone was seen a handful of times. The V gene is TRBV9, the J gene TRBJ1-1, with unresolved D. Germline lookup yields CDR1 SGDLS and CDR2 YYNGEE. This CDR3 has 15 amino acids. V lost 3 bases to trimming and J lost 5 bases, with 17 bases between them. CDR3 DNA sequence: TGTGCCAGCAGCGGGCGCGAAGGCTTCCGGACTGAAGCTTTCTTT. Protein: CASSGREGFRTEAFF.

The rearrangement joins TRBV6-1 to TRBJ2-1; tentatively, D is TRBD1 (6 bases). This CDR3 spans 14 amino acids. V gave up 3 bases and J gave up 6 bases, with 12 bases separating them. Per the germline V gene, CDR1 is MNHNS and CDR2 is SASEGT. Written as DNA, the CDR3 is TGTGCCAGCAGTGATATCGGACAGACCAATGAGCAGTTCTTC. It encodes CASSDIGQTNEQFF.

The chain employs TRBV5-6 and TRBJ2-2; the D is unclear. The germline V gene encodes CDR1 SGHDT and CDR2 YYEEEE. The CDR3 is 15 amino acids. The germline V and J ends were trimmed by 2 bases and 4 bases, with 12 bases remaining between them. In DNA form, the CDR3 reads TGTGCCAGCAGCTTCCGCGTTACAGCCACCGGGGAGCTGTTTTTT. Amino acid sequence: CASSFRVTATGELFF.

The chain uses TRBV7-2 and TRBJ2-5; 10 nucleotides line up with TRBD2. J gave up 5 bases and V 3 bases, and 6 bases lay outside the gene matches. The CDR3 loop spans 15 amino acids. The germline V gene encodes CDR1 SGHTA and CDR2 FQGNSA. CDR3 region: CASSFDSGRYETQYF. For the CDR3, the DNA is TGTGCCAGCAGCTTTGATAGCGGGAGGTATGAGACCCAGTACTTC.

The chain recombines TRBV25-1 with TRBJ2-2; D is possibly TRBD2 (5 bases). Per the germline V gene, CDR1 is MGHDK and CDR2 is SYGVNS. V gave up 8 bases and J gave up 4 bases, with 14 bases separating them. The CDR3 contains 14 residues. CDR3 residues: CASRKSGGTGELFF. In nucleotides, the CDR3 is TGTGCCAGCCGCAAAAGCGGCGGCACCGGGGAGCTGTTTTTT.

The chain uses TRBV6-6 and TRBJ2-7; D is undetermined. The CDR3 sequence is 12 residues long. Trimming left V 5 bases short and J 7 bases short, with 12 bases between. Germline loops: CDR1 MNHNY, CDR2 SVGAGI (reference sequence). In nucleotides, the CDR3 is TGTGCCAGCAGTGGCGGCGCCCGGGAGCAGTACTTC. Residues: CASSGGAREQYF.

This clone was counted a single time. The chain uses TRBV18 and TRBJ2-7; D ambiguous. This CDR3 contains 14 residues. CDR1 and CDR2 (germline): KGHSH, LQKENI. The V gene lost 3 bases and the J gene lost 6 bases, with 15 bases spanning the gap. CDR3 protein: CASSPGRAPGEQYF. The CDR3 DNA is TGTGCCAGCTCACCGGGAAGGGCCCCTGGCGAGCAGTACTTC.

The chain recombines TRBV7-2 with TRBJ2-5; no reliable D call. The length of the CDR3 is 14 residues. V shed 5 bases and J shed 4 bases, with 14 bases lying between them. Germline V CDR1 and CDR2: SGHTA, FQGNSA. For the CDR3, the DNA is TGTGCCAGCAGCCTATCCTCTTGGGGAGAGACCCAGTACTTC. This codes for CASSLSSWGETQYF.

V and J are TRBV11-2 and TRBJ1-4, with D perhaps matching TRBD1 (5 bases). Per germline, CDR1 SGHAT and CDR2 FQNNGV. Trimming removed 4 bases from V and 0 bases from J, with 12 bases in between. The CDR3 covers 16 residues. The CDR3 spells CASSSGGGTTNEKLFF. Written as DNA, the CDR3 is TGTGCCAGCAGCTCCGGTGGGGGTACAACTAATGAAAAACTGTTTTTT.